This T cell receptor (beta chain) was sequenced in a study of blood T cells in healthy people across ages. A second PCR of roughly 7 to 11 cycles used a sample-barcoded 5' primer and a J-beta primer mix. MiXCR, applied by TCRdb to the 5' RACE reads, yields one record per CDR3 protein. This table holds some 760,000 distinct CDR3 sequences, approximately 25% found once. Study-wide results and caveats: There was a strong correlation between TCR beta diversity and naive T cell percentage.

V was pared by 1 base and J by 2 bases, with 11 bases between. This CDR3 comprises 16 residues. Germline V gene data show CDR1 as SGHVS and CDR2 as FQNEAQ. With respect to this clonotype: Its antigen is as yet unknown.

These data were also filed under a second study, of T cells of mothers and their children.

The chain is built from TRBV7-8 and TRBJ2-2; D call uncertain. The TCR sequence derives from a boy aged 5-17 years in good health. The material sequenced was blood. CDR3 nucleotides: TGTGCCAGCAGCTTAGAGGCCGCATTTAACACCGGGGAGCTGTTTTTT. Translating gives CASSLEAAFNTGELFF.